This TCR beta chain was captured by sequencing in a study of vaccination and CD4 T cells after COVID-19. The CDR3 extends over 13 amino acids. Trimming cost V 11 bases and J 2 bases, with 15 bases left between them. Germline V gene data show CDR1 as SEHNR and CDR2 as FQNEAQ (reference sequence). The treatment was: roughly 11-day PBMC culture with coronavirus spike peptide pools or control peptides (ViraFEST assay). The assay that was used to sequence DNA from cultured CD4+ T cells was the Oncomine TCR Beta short-read assay. Each CDR3 protein is one row after TCRdb ran MiXCR on the PCR reads. Counted here are 4,000 or so distinct CDR3 sequences, under 25% occurring once; the ten biggest clones make up about 15%. By sample share, this clonotype is large (0.1 to 1%). The antigen remains undetermined.

This chain links TRBV7-9 with TRBJ1-2; weak D call: TRBD1 (6 bases). Specimen: CD4+ T cells from blood, cultured in vitro. This receptor was identified in a human donor who had recovered from COVID-19. CDR3 loop: CAGTGTTNYGYTF. For the CDR3, the DNA is TGTGCCGGTACAGGGACAACAAACTATGGCTACACCTTC.